This T cell receptor beta chain was sequenced for a study of blood T cell repertoires in COVID-19. The wider study: T cells, B-cell-depleted T cells, or PBMCs supplied cDNA or gDNA.

The germline V and J ends were trimmed by 5 bases and 4 bases, with 17 bases remaining between them. This CDR3 contains 16 residues. CDR1 is LNHDA, CDR2 SQIVND, per germline (reference sequence). Recruited during active infection, patients (from Seattle) were subsequently followed longitudinally. In the source study's methods: The authors estimated nucleated cell counts from reference gene primer amplification. Method: immunoSEQ multiplex PCR; TCRdb's copy keeps in-frame clones and lacks some. Clonal size and the V and J genes are those of that table, whereas D and trimming came from the DNA. Counted here are 350,000 or so clones, approximately 88% occurring once; the ten biggest clones make up approximately 1.6%. This clone was picked up one time.

The clonotype was recovered from a woman aged 30 to 39 with COVID-19, enrolled during active disease. The specimen was peripheral blood. The chain combines TRBV19 with TRBJ2-2; a weak D match, TRBD1 (6 bases). CDR3 amino acids: CASSSQGRIGTGELFF. The DNA for the CDR3 is TGTGCCAGTAGTTCACAGGGTAGGATAGGCACCGGGGAGCTGTTTTTT.